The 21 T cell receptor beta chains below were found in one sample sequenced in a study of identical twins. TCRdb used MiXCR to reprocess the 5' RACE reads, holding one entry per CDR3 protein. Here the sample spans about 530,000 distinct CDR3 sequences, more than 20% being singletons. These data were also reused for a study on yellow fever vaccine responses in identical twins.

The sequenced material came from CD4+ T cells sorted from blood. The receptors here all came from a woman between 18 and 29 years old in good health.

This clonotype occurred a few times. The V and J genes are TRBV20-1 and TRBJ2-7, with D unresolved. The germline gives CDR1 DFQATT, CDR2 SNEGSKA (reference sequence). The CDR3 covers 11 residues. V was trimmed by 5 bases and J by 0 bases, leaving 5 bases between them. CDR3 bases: TGCAGTGCTCAAACCTCCTACGAGCAGTACTTC. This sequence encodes CSAQTSYEQYF.

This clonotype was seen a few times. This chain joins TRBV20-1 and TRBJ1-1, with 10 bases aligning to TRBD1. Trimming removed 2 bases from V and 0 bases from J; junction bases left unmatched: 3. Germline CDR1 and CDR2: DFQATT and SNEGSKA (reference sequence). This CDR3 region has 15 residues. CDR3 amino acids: CSARSTGGLNTEAFF. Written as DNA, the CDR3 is TGCAGTGCTAGATCGACAGGGGGCTTGAACACTGAAGCTTTCTTT.

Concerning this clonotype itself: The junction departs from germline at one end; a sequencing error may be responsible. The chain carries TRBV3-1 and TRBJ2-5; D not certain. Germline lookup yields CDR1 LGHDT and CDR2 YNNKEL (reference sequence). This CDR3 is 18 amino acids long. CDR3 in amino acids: CACRPPFLMGWGQETQYF. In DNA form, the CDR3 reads TGTGCCTGCAGGCCCCCCTTCTTGATGGGTTGGGGCCAAGAGACCCAGTACTTC.

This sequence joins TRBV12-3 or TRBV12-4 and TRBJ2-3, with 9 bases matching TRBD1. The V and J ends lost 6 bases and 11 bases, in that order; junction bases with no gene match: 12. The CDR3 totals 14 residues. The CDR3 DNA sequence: TGTGCCAGCAGCCTTGGACAGGGGACCTGGGGGCAGTATTTT. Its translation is CASSLGQGTWGQYF.

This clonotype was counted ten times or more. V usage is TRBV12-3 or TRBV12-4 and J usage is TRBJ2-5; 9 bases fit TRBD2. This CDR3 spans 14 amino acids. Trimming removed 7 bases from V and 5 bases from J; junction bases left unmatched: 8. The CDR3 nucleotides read TGTGCCAGCACCCTAAGCGGGGGGCGTGAGACCCAGTACTTC. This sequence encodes CASTLSGGRETQYF.

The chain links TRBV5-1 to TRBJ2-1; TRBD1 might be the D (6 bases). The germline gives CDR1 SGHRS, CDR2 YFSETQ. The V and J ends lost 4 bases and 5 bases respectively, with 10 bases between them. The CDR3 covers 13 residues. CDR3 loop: CASSRQVDNEQFF. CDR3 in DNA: TGCGCCAGCAGCCGACAGGTAGACAATGAGCAGTTCTTC.

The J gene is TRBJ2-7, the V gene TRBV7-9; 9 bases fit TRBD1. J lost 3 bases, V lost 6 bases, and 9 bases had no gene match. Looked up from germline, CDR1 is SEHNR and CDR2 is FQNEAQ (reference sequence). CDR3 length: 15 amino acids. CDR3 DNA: TGTGCCAGCAGACCGGCCGGGACAGGGAACTACGAGCAGTACGTC. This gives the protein CASRPAGTGNYEQYV.

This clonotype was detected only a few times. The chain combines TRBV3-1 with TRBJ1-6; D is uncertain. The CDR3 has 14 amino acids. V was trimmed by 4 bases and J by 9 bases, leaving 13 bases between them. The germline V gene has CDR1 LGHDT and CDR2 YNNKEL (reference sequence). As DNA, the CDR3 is TGTGCCAGCAGCCCTCTTCAGTATGGTTCACCCCTCCACTTT. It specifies CASSPLQYGSPLHF.

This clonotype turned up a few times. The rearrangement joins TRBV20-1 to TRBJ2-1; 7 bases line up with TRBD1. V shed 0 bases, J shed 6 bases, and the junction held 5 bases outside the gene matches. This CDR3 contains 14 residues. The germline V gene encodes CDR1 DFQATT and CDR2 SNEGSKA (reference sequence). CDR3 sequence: CSARDRDSFNEQFF. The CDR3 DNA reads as TGCAGTGCTAGAGATCGGGACAGTTTCAATGAGCAGTTCTTC.

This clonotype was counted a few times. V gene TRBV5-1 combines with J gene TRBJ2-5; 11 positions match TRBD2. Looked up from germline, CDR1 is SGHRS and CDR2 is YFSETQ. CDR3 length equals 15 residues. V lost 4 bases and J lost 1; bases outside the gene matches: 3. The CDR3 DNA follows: TGCGCCAGCAGCCCCCTAGCGGGGGGCCAAGAGACCCAGTACTTC. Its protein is CASSPLAGGQETQYF.

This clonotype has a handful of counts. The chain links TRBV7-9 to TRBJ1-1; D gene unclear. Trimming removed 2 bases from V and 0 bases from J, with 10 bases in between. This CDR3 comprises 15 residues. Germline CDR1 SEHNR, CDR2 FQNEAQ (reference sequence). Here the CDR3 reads CASSLFQKMNTEAFF. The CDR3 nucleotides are TGTGCCAGCAGCTTATTTCAGAAGATGAACACTGAAGCTTTCTTT.

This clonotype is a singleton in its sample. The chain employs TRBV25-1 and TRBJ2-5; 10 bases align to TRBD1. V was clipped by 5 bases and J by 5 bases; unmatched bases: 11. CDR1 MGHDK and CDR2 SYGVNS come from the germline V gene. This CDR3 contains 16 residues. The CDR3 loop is CASSKEGQGRRETQYF. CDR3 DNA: TGTGCCAGCAGTAAAGAGGGACAGGGGCGCCGGGAGACCCAGTACTTC.

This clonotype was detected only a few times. DNA for the CDR3: TGCGCCAGCAGCCAACTTAGACAGGGGAGTGAAAAACTGTTTTTT. Amino acids: CASSQLRQGSEKLFF. The chain couples TRBV4-1 to TRBJ1-4, with 8 bases identical to TRBD1. Per germline, CDR1 MGHRA and CDR2 YSYEKL. The trim removed 2 bases at V and 7 bases at J, leaving 6 bases unmatched. CDR3 length: 15 amino acids.

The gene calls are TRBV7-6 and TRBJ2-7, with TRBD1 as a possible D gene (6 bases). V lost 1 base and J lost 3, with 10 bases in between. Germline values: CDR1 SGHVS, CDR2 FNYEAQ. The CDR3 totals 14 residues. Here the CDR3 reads CASSLGPGDYEQYV. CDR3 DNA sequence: TGTGCCAGCAGCTTAGGGCCAGGGGACTACGAGCAGTACGTC.

In DNA form, the CDR3 reads TGTGCCAGCAGTGAAAAGACTGCCCGGGGTTCAAGGGCCCAGTACTTC. This sequence encodes CASSEKTARGSRAQYF. The chain carries TRBV2 and TRBJ2-5, with D possibly TRBD2 on 5 matching bases. V was cut by 2 bases and J by 9 bases, with 22 bases left in between. The V gene's germline CDR1 is SNHLY and CDR2 FYNNEI. The CDR3 extends over 16 amino acids.

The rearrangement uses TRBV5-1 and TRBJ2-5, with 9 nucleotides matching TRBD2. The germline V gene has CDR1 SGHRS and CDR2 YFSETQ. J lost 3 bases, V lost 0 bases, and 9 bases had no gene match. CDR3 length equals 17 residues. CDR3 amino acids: CASSLGGETSGKETQYF. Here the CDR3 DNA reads TGCGCCAGCAGCTTGGGGGGAGAGACTAGCGGAAAAGAGACCCAGTACTTC. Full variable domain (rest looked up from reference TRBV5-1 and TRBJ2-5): KAGVTQTPRYLIKTRGQQVTLSCSPISGHRSVSWYQQTPGQGLQFLFEYFSETQRNKGNFPGRFSGRQFSNSRSEMNVSTLELGDSALYLCASSLGGETSGKETQYFGPGTRLLVL.

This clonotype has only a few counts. CDR3 region: CASSSTPGLAGGGSSYEQYF. Here the CDR3 DNA reads TGCGCCAGCAGCTCAACACCGGGACTAGCGGGAGGGGGTTCCTCCTACGAGCAGTACTTC. The chain joins TRBV5-1 to TRBJ2-7; TRBD2 matches at 16 bases. With 3 bases clipped from V and 0 bases from J, the junction kept 12 bases outside the gene matches. The CDR3 spans 20 residues. In germline, CDR1 is SGHRS, CDR2 YFSETQ.

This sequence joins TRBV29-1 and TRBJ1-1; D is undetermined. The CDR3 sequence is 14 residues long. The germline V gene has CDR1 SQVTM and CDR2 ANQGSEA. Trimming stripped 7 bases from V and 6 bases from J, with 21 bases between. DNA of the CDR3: TGCAGCGAAGCTTTCGTAGGGCAAGGCGCTGAAGCTTTCTTT. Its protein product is CSEAFVGQGAEAFF.

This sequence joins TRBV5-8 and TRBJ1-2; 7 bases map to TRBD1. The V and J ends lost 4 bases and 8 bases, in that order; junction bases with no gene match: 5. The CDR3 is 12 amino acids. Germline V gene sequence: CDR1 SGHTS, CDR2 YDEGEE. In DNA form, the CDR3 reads TGTGCCAGCAGCGCCGACAGGGTGGGCTACACCTTC. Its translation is CASSADRVGYTF.

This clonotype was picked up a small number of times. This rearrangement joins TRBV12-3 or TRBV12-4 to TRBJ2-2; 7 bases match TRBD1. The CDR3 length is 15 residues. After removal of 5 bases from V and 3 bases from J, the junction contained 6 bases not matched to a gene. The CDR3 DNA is TGTGCCAGCAGTGATACAGGGGTCCACACCGGGGAGCTGTTTTTT. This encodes CASSDTGVHTGELFF.

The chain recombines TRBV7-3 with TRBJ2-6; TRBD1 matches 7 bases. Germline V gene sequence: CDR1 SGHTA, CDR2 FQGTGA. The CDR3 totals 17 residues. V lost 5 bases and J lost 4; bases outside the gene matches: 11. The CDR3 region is CASSTRQGVGGANVLTF. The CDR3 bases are TGTGCCAGCAGCACCCGACAGGGAGTTGGAGGGGCCAACGTCCTGACTTTC. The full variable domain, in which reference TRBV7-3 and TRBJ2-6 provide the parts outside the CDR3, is GAGVSQTPSNKVTEKGKYVELRCDPISGHTALYWYRQSLGQGPEFLIYFQGTGAADDSGLPNDRFFAVRPEGSVSTLKIQRTERGDSAVYLCASSTRQGVGGANVLTFGAGSRLTVL.